The 16 T cell receptor beta chains below were found in one sample sequenced in a study of OX40 agonist ivuxolimab in advanced cancers. Sequencing used immunoSEQ multiplex PCR; TCRdb keeps in-frame clones, though not all of them. The sample includes roughly 43,000 clones, more than 85% of them seen just once. Specimen: CD4+ or CD8+ T cells sorted from blood, collected in a trial of the OX40 agonist ivuxolimab. The receptors shown here come from an adult with an advanced solid tumor such as melanoma, head and neck, liver or kidney cancer.

This chain's CDR3 is CASNPGTIYTQYF. The CDR3 coding sequence is TGTGCCAGCAACCCGGGAACTATTTATACGCAGTATTTT. V usage is TRBV6-1 and J usage is TRBJ2-3, with D perhaps matching TRBD2 (5 bases). The ends were cut back, 7 bases at V and 7 bases at J, with 15 bases in the middle. The CDR3 loop spans 13 amino acids. Germline CDR1 reads MNHNS; CDR2 reads SASEGT.

The chain combines TRBV9 with TRBJ2-7, with D unresolved. With 3 bases removed from V and 6 bases from J, the gap between germline ends came to 13 bases. This CDR3 has 13 amino acids. The V gene's germline CDR1 is SGDLS and CDR2 YYNGEE. CDR3 loop: CASSATRTGEQYF. CDR3 DNA sequence: TGTGCCAGCAGCGCAACACGCACGGGCGAGCAGTACTTC.

In this sample, this clone is medium-sized. The CDR3 sequence: CASSLYRWGSGGRSEQYV. CDR3 sequence (DNA): TGTGCCAGCAGTTTGTATAGGTGGGGGTCAGGGGGAAGGTCAGAGCAGTACGTC. The rearrangement joins TRBV28 to TRBJ2-7; 7 nucleotides align to TRBD1. Germline V CDR1 and CDR2: MDHEN, SYDVKM. The CDR3 contains 18 residues. With 3 bases clipped from V and 7 bases from J, the junction kept 21 bases outside the gene matches.

J is TRBJ1-1 and V is TRBV28; 9 positions agree with TRBD1. CDR3 length equals 15 residues. The germline CDR1 and CDR2 sequences are MDHEN and SYDVKM. J was trimmed by 4 bases and V by 6 bases; bases with no gene match: 9. Written as DNA, the CDR3 is TGTGCCAGCAGGCGACAGGGGGAACGTATCACTGAAGCTTTCTTT. It translates to CASRRQGERITEAFF.

The chain is built from TRBV5-1 and TRBJ2-7; no definite D call. Germline V gives CDR1 SGHRS, CDR2 YFSETQ. Trimming pared 6 bases from V and 3 bases from J, leaving 13 bases between. This CDR3 is built from 13 residues. CDR3 bases: TGCGCCAGCAACCGTTCGGTGAACTACGAGCAGTACGTC. It codes for CASNRSVNYEQYV.

V is TRBV28 and J is TRBJ1-1; a weak D match, TRBD1 (5 bases). Trimming pared 4 bases from V and 10 bases from J, leaving 19 bases between. Germline lookup yields CDR1 MDHEN and CDR2 SYDVKM. This CDR3 is built from 14 residues. CDR3 residues: CASSSPMGGRGAFF. For the CDR3, the DNA is TGTGCCAGCAGTTCCCCCATGGGGGGTCGTGGAGCTTTCTTT.

The rearrangement links TRBV9 to TRBJ2-6; D unresolved. Germline V gene lookup returns CDR1 SGDLS and CDR2 YYNGEE. The CDR3 is 14 amino acids. V was cut by 4 bases and J by 4 bases, with 9 bases left in between. DNA of the CDR3: TGTGCCAGCAGCCCGTCGACAGGGGCCAACGTCCTGACTTTC. This gives the protein CASSPSTGANVLTF.

This clone was counted once. This sequence joins TRBV4-2 and TRBJ1-1; D not certain. Germline V CDR1 and CDR2: LGHNA, YNFKEQ. The CDR3 runs 16 residues. V shed 0 bases and J shed 2 bases, with 13 bases lying between them. DNA for the CDR3: TGTGCCAGCAGCCAAGAAGAGGGCCAGACAAACACTGAAGCTTTCTTT. Its translation: CASSQEEGQTNTEAFF.

This clone has just a few counts. This sequence joins TRBV18 and TRBJ2-1, with a tentative D call TRBD1 (6 bases). From germline, CDR1 is KGHSH and CDR2 LQKENI. This CDR3 has 12 amino acids. The germline V and J ends were trimmed by 6 bases and 7 bases, with 10 bases remaining between them. In DNA, the CDR3 is TGTGCCAGCTCGGGCCAGGGGAATGAGCAGTTCTTC. It encodes CASSGQGNEQFF.

The rearrangement joins TRBV10-2 to TRBJ2-7, with D uncertain. Germline values: CDR1 WSHSY, CDR2 SAAADI. The V and J ends lost 2 bases and 3 bases respectively, with 14 bases between them. The CDR3 loop spans 15 amino acids. In nucleotides, the CDR3 is TGCGCCAGCAGTGAGGGCCCCACAACGGTCTACGAGCAGTACGTC. Its translation: CASSEGPTTVYEQYV.

The chain carries TRBV18 and TRBJ1-1; 12 positions match TRBD1. This CDR3 contains 15 residues. V lost 1 base and J lost 6; bases outside the gene matches: 3. Germline V lookup: CDR1 KGHSH, CDR2 LQKENI. The CDR3 spells CASSPQRDRGPEAFF. The CDR3 region has the DNA TGTGCCAGCTCACCACAAAGGGACAGGGGGCCTGAAGCTTTCTTT. The full variable domain, its missing parts supplied by reference TRBV18 and TRBJ1-1, is NAGVMQNPRHLVRRRGQEARLRCSPMKGHSHVYWYRQLPEEGLKFMVYLQKENIIDESGMPKERFSAEFPKEGPSILRIQQVVRGDSAAYFCASSPQRDRGPEAFFGQGTRLTVV.

This clone was picked up one time. The chain combines TRBV30 with TRBJ2-2; D not certain. Trimming took off 7 bases at V and 2 bases at J, with 8 bases between the two ends. CDR1 is GTSNPN, CDR2 SVGIG, per germline (reference sequence). This CDR3 is 12 amino acids long. The CDR3 bases are TGTGCCTATTTCGTAAACACCGGGGAGCTGTTTTTT. Residues: CAYFVNTGELFF.

The V and J genes are TRBV7-2 and TRBJ2-1; 11 bases line up with TRBD2. Germline CDR1 is SGHTA and CDR2 is FQGNSA. Trimming at V came to 5 bases and at J to 0 bases, leaving 3 bases not matched to a gene. The CDR3 runs to 16 residues. CDR3 sequence: CASSMGTSGSYNEQFF. DNA for the CDR3: TGTGCCAGCAGCATGGGGACTAGCGGCTCCTACAATGAGCAGTTCTTC.

The gene calls are TRBV28 and TRBJ2-5; D might be TRBD1 or TRBD2, each matching 5 bases. Germline V gene data show CDR1 as MDHEN and CDR2 as SYDVKM. The CDR3 is 14 amino acids. V was cut by 3 bases and J by 5 bases, with 13 bases left in between. The chain's CDR3 is CASSFERGWETQYF. The DNA of the CDR3 is TGTGCCAGCAGTTTCGAGAGGGGATGGGAGACCCAGTACTTC.

The rearrangement joins TRBV4-3 to TRBJ1-2, with 10 bases matching TRBD1. Trimming at V came to 4 bases and at J to 9 bases, leaving 14 bases not matched to a gene. CDR1 is LGHNA, CDR2 YSLEER, per germline. This CDR3 is built from 16 residues. CDR3 sequence (DNA): TGCGCCAGCAGCCTCACCCAGGGAGACAGGGGGCCAAGCTACACCTTC. It yields the protein CASSLTQGDRGPSYTF.

The J gene is TRBJ2-1, the V gene TRBV27, with TRBD2 matching 9 bases. Germline trimming cut 5 bases from V and 1 base from J; bases unmatched to any gene: 9. CDR1 and CDR2 from the germline V gene are MNHEY and SMNVEV (reference sequence). The length of the CDR3 is 17 residues. The CDR3 DNA is TGTGCCAGCAGTCCAAAACTAGCGGGTGCATCCTACAATGAGCAGTTCTTC. It is translated as CASSPKLAGASYNEQFF.